This passage covers 2 T cell receptor beta chains from one sample sequenced in a study of cytomegalovirus exposure and HLA in healthy donors. A multiplex PCR was run with 60 Vbeta primers and 13 Jbeta primers. The data were produced by immunoSEQ multiplex PCR, yet TCRdb's version contains in-frame clones alone and is incomplete. The data contain approximately 110,000 clones, roughly 70% of them singletons. The specimen was PBMCs. The receptors stem from a woman between 65 and 79 years old in good health and CMV-seropositive.

This clone came up once. The CDR3 DNA reads TGTGCCAGCGGATTTCGACAGGACTATGGCTACACCTTC. It codes for CASGFRQDYGYTF. This chain connects TRBV27 to TRBJ1-2, with a tentative D call TRBD1 (6 bases). CDR3 length equals 13 residues. Trimming left V 8 bases short and J 3 bases short, with 13 bases between. Germline loops: CDR1 MNHEY, CDR2 SMNVEV (reference sequence).

The chain couples TRBV25-1 to TRBJ1-2, with D perhaps matching TRBD1 (5 bases). V lost 7 bases and J 7 bases, leaving 13 bases between the germline ends. CDR1 and CDR2 from the germline V gene are MGHDK and SYGVNS. CDR3 length: 12 residues. The CDR3, as DNA: TGTGCCAGCACTCAAGTCGGGGGTGGCTACACCTTC. Translating gives CASTQVGGGYTF.